The following is a TCR beta chain sequence with its context. This clonotype was observed many times. The antigen this receptor binds is unknown. Per-base qualities were not stored, and no clone one base away is much larger. This specimen belongs to a study of regulatory T cells in long-lasting Graves disease (dated by TCRdb to about 2021). In the study overall: Newly diagnosed Graves' disease patients had taken antithyroid drugs for less than 3 months. Persistent Graves' disease patients were compared with newly diagnosed Graves' disease patients by peripheral blood TCR sequencing and RNA sequencing. The study took place in China and was registered as a clinical trial. A total of 33 samples underwent TCR sequencing: about 13 from persistent and around 20 from newly diagnosed Graves' disease patients.

Summary of the overall study and its limitations: The small sample size was acknowledged by the authors as a limitation that may reduce accuracy. More public clonotypes were shared among persistent patients (around 3,000) than among newly diagnosed patients (approximately 930). Peripheral blood alone was examined, since thyroid tissue, which constituted the primary lesion, could not be accessed. Persistent Graves' disease patients showed lower TCR Shannon entropy and fewer highly expanded clones than newly diagnosed patients, suggesting clonal expansion. Only the TCR beta chain was sequenced and analyzed.

Libraries were built with multiplex PCR. The sample was run on an Illumina HiSeq 4000. CDR3 regions were amplified by Arm-PCR with iRepertoire HTBI primers to construct TCR beta libraries. Before sequencing, the PCR products underwent gel purification. The study's processing was this. Gene usage analysis of CDR3 amino acid clonotypes used the roughly 62 TRBV and 12 to 15 TRBJ segments found across samples. COPE and FqMerger were used to merge the filtered high-quality paired reads into contigs. BLAST was used to align contigs to IMGT TRBV, TRBD and TRBJ reference genes, with CDR3 defined following IMGT. Highly expanded clones were defined as clonotypes with a frequency above 0.1%. Repertoire diversity was measured by Shannon entropy, and V-J evenness by the Gini coefficient. A clonotype found in more than one individual was treated as public. TCRdb trimmed the raw reads at Q25, called clones with MiXCR and kept productive beta chains. Duplicate CDR3 protein sequences are folded into a single record with the most common DNA and genes. Clone size and V and J calls follow TCRdb, not the original study. The sample yields about 430,000 distinct CDR3 sequences; approximately 15% were counted once. Roughly 7.7% of the sample is held by the ten biggest clonotypes.

The time point label on this specimen signifies: newly diagnosed GD, antithyroid drugs for less than 3 months. For both TCR sequencing and RNA sequencing, RNA was extracted from PBMCs in TRIzol. The diagnosis of Graves' disease followed American Thyroid Association guidelines. Patients for the study were recruited at an endocrinology department in Xi'an, China. Each patient gave approximately 9.7 milliliters of peripheral blood, collected in an EDTA anticoagulant tube. Ficoll Paque Plus density gradient separation was used to isolate PBMCs, and no additional T cell sorting was done. An Agilent 2100 Bioanalyzer and agarose gel were used to check RNA quality, while a NanoDrop 2000 measured RNA concentration. Separately, the same data were catalogued under a study of T cells in Graves' hyperthyroidism and ophthalmopathy. The second paper further reports: A patient counted as having stable Graves' hyperthyroidism if no progression to ophthalmopathy occurred over 18 months of follow-up. Hyperthyroidism patients were newly diagnosed, with disease duration under 2 months, and aged 18 to 65 years. Any patient with an uncontrolled infection, another autoimmune disease, pregnancy or lactation was excluded. Diagnoses relied on clinical symptoms, serum thyroxine and TRAb, thyroid ultrasound and orbital computed tomography. The TCR CDR3 was subjected to a first round of RT-PCR using the HTBI primer set and the Qiagen OneStep RT-PCR kit. Blood samples also contained most of the expanded thyroid clonotypes (frequency above 0.001), which suggests that blood repertoires may reflect thyroid immune responses. In cross-validation, a model built on a 13 V-J signature told ophthalmopathy apart from stable hyperthyroidism with under 90% sensitivity and about 81% specificity, and in testing the same model reached 80%/75%. In validation, progression to ophthalmopathy was predicted by the model with 70.59% sensitivity and 72% to 80% specificity, a median of around 5.9 months before onset. A discovery cohort of about 100 patients, about 40 with Graves' ophthalmopathy and approximately 60 with stable Graves' hyperthyroidism, was used to find distinguishing TCR V-J signatures. Prospective prediction of ophthalmopathy was tested in an independent validation cohort of 18 to 20 hyperthyroidism patients and 15 to 17 patients who later progressed to ophthalmopathy. The 100 discovery patients were divided at random into training and test sets in a 7:3 ratio. In several Graves' hyperthyroidism patients, the study also compared T-cell repertoires from thyroid tissue with T-cell repertoires from blood. After blood sampling, hyperthyroidism patients were treated with methimazole at a starting dose of 30 mg daily, and ophthalmopathy patients were treated with high-dose intravenous methylprednisolone. Libraries were constructed in a second round of multiplex PCR, after which size selection and purification were performed. Paired-end sequencing of the libraries was performed with 100 bp reads on an Illumina HiSeq2000. SOAPnuke was used to process the raw data, with reads discarded if the reads contained adapters or uncalled bases, had a mean Phred below 15, or lacked an exact constant-primer or identifier match. COPE v1.2.5 was used to merge the high-quality paired reads, and each unique nucleotide sequence was defined as a clonotype. MiTCR v1.1 was used to align clonotypes to the IMGT TRBV, TRBD and TRBJ reference segments. The analysis was restricted to V-J combinations with a frequency above 0.0001, which together covered 99.2% of the repertoires. A TCS score was defined as the ratio between F50 (clonal expansion) and ExV (chaos), using BLOSUM62-based TCRdist between CDR3 peptides within each V-J. Welch's t-statistics and random forest reduced fewer than 600 V-J features to about 13, which were used in a naive Bayes classifier (R e1071). Sample size was not statistically predetermined, and investigators were not blinded to group allocation. TCR Vbeta CDR3 sequencing of approximately 140 peripheral blood samples (approximately 44 ophthalmopathy, approximately 80 hyperthyroidism and approximately 17 progressor patients) is reported in the paper.

This material consisted of peripheral blood mononuclear cells (PBMCs), taken at new diagnosis, from a patient treated with antithyroid drugs. The TCR was taken from a woman aged 40 to 50 with Graves disease. Donor details come from another sample of the same person, matched by shared clones.

DNA sequence: TGTGCCAGTAGCCAGGGGGCAATAGTCATGAACACTGAAGCTTTCTTT. Translated, it reads CASSQGAIVMNTEAFF. Recombination joined TRBV19 with TRBJ1-1; the junction holds 8 bases that match TRBD1. There are 16 amino acids in the CDR3, from cysteine to phenylalanine inclusive. The only DNA kept is the CDR3, 48 bases in frame from the first base. Compared with germline, V lacks 6 bases and J lacks 0 bases; bases without a gene match: 9. The germline V gene encodes CDR1 LNHDA and CDR2 SQIVND (reference sequence).